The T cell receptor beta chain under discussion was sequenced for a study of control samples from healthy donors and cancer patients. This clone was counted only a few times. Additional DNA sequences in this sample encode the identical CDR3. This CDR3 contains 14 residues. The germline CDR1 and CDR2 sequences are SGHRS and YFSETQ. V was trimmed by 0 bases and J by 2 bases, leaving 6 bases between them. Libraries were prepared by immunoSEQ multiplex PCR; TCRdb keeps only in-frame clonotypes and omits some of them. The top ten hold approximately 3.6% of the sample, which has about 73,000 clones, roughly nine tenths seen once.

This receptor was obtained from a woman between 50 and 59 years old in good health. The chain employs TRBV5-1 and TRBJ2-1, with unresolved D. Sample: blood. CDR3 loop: CASSLDGAYNEQFF. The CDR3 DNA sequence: TGCGCCAGCAGCTTGGATGGGGCCTACAATGAGCAGTTCTTC.